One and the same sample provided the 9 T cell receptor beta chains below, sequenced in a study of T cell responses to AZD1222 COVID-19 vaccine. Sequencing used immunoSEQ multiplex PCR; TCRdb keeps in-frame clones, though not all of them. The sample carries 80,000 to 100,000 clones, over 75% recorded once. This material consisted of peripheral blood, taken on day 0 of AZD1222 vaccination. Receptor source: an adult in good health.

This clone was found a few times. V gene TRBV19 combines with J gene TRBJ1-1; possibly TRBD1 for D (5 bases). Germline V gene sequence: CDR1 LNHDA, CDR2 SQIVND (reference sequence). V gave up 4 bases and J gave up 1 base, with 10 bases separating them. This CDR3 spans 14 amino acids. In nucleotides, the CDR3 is TGTGCCAGTAGTAAGAGCGACAGGAACACTGAAGCTTTCTTT. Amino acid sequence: CASSKSDRNTEAFF.

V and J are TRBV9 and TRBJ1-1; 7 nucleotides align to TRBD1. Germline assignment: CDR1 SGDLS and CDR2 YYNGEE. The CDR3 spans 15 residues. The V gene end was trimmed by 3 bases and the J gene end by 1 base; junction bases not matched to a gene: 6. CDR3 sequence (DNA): TGTGCCAGCAGCGGTGGACAGGCGGGGAACACTGAAGCTTTCTTT. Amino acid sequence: CASSGGQAGNTEAFF.

The CDR3 reads CASSDRGGITEAFF. The CDR3, as DNA: TGTGCCAGCAGTGATCGCGGCGGAATCACTGAAGCTTTCTTT. The chain combines TRBV28 with TRBJ1-1; D unresolved. With 5 bases removed from V and 4 bases from J, the gap between germline ends came to 14 bases. The germline gives CDR1 MDHEN, CDR2 SYDVKM. This CDR3 has 14 residues.

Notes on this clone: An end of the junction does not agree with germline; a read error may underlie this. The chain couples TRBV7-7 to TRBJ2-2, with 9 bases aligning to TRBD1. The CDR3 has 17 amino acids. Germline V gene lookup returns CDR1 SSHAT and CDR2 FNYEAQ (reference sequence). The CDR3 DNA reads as TGTGCTAGCAGCCGGGATTGGACAGGGGCGAACACCGGGGAGCTGTTTTTT. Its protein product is CASSRDWTGANTGELFF.

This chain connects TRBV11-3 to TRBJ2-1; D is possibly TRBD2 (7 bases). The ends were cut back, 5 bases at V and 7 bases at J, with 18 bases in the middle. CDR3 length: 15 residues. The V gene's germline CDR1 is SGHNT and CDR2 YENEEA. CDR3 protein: CASSQGLRGGNEQFF. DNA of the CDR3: TGTGCCAGCAGCCAAGGACTCAGGGGAGGGAATGAGCAGTTCTTC.

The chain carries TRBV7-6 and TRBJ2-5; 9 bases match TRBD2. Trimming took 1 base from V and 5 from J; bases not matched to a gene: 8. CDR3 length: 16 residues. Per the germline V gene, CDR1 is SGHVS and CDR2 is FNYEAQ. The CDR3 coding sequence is TGTGCCAGCAGCTTAGGTGGCGGGGGGGCCCGGGAGACCCAGTACTTC. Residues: CASSLGGGGARETQYF. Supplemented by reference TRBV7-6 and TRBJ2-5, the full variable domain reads GAGVSQSPRYKVTKRGQDVALRCDPISGHVSLYWYRQALGQGPEFLTYFNYEAQQDKSGLPNDRFSAERPEGSISTLTIQRTEQRDSAMYRCASSLGGGGARETQYFGPGTRLLVL.

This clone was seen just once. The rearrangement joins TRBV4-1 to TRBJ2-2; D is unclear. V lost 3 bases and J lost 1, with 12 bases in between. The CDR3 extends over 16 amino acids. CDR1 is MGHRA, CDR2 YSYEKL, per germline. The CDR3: CASSHPDSQNTGELFF. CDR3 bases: TGCGCCAGCAGCCACCCCGACTCTCAGAACACCGGGGAGCTGTTTTTT.

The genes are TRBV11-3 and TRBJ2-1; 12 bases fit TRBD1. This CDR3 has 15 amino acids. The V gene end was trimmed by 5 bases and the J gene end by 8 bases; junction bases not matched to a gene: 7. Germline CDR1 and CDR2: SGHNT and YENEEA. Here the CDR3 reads CASSKSGQGAYEQFF. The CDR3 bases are TGTGCCAGCAGCAAGTCGGGACAGGGGGCATATGAGCAGTTCTTC.

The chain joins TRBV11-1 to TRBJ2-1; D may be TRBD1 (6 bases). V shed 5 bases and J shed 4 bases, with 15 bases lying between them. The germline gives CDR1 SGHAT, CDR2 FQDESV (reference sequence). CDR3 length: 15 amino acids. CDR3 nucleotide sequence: TGTGCCAGCAGCAATCGACAGGCGGTTTACAATGAGCAGTTCTTC. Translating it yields CASSNRQAVYNEQFF.